One sample yielded the 25 T cell receptor beta chains listed below, sequenced in a study of patients and donors after allogeneic stem cell transplantation. A single record per CDR3 protein comes from TCRdb applying MiXCR to the RT-PCR reads. The profile covers some 60,000 distinct CDR3 sequences, with about 14% appearing a single time and roughly 34% taken by the ten largest. The source material was blood, either unsorted or a sorted T cell fraction (not recorded which). The receptors come from a human donor who was either an allogeneic HSCT recipient or a stem cell or donor lymphocyte infusion donor (not recorded which). It is not recorded whose cells these are; they may come from a transplant donor.

This clonotype was counted only a few times. J is TRBJ2-1 and V is TRBV5-8; D possibly corresponds to TRBD2 (6 bases). The germline V gene has CDR1 SGHTS and CDR2 YDEGEE. V lost 4 bases and J lost 6, with 17 bases in between. CDR3 length: 15 amino acids. In nucleotides, the CDR3 is TGTGCCAGCAGCGCTACGGGACTCCCGCCCAATGAGCAGTTCTTC. Translating gives CASSATGLPPNEQFF.

The chain uses TRBV12-3 or TRBV12-4 and TRBJ2-7; D is possibly TRBD2 (6 bases). The length of the CDR3 is 13 residues. Between the trimmed V and J ends, which lost 2 bases and 3 bases, there was a span of 8 bases. The CDR3 region has the DNA TGTGCCAGCAGTTTAATCGGGGGCTACGAGCAGTACTTC. Amino acids: CASSLIGGYEQYF.

This sequence joins TRBV29-1 and TRBJ2-1; D is undetermined. Trimming took 5 bases from V and 2 from J, leaving 10 bases between them. The CDR3 has 13 residues. CDR1 and CDR2 (germline): SQVTM, ANQGSEA. The CDR3 spells CSVNGQAYNEQFF. The CDR3, as DNA: TGCAGCGTTAACGGGCAGGCCTACAATGAGCAGTTCTTC.

The rearrangement uses TRBV20-1 and TRBJ2-7; 7 bases are a match to TRBD2. CDR1 and CDR2 from the germline V gene are DFQATT and SNEGSKA (reference sequence). This CDR3 contains 16 residues. After removal of 5 bases from V and 11 bases from J, the junction contained 24 bases not matched to a gene. This CDR3 is CSASRWVRTSGLSEYF. Written as DNA, the CDR3 is TGCAGTGCTTCTAGGTGGGTCAGGACTAGTGGGCTTAGTGAGTACTTC.

This clonotype has at least ten counts. V and J are TRBV6-5 and TRBJ1-2, with TRBD1 matching over 7 bases. Losses at the gene ends were 5 bases for V and 1 base for J; bases not matched to a gene: 1. Germline V gene data show CDR1 as MNHEY and CDR2 as SVGAGI. The CDR3 runs to 13 residues. The CDR3 region has the DNA TGTGCCAGCAGTGACAGGGTTAACTATGGCTACACCTTC. It is translated as CASSDRVNYGYTF.

This clonotype was counted between two and nine times. The V gene is TRBV29-1, the J gene TRBJ2-5; possibly TRBD2 for D (7 bases). Trimming shortened V by 7 bases and J by 5 bases, and 14 bases separated the two germline ends. The length of the CDR3 is 12 residues. Per the germline V gene, CDR1 is SQVTM and CDR2 is ANQGSEA. CDR3 amino acids: CSAGGGGETQYF. CDR3 in DNA: TGCAGCGCTGGCGGGGGCGGGGAGACCCAGTACTTC. Full variable domain (rest looked up from reference TRBV29-1 and TRBJ2-5): SAVISQKPSRDICQRGTSLTIQCQVDSQVTMMFWYRQQPGQSLTLIATANQGSEATYESGFVIDKFPISRPNLTFSTLTVSNMSPEDSSIYLCSAGGGGETQYFGPGTRLLVL.

The chain carries TRBV5-1 and TRBJ1-5; 7 positions agree with TRBD1. CDR3 length: 16 residues. The V and J ends lost 0 bases and 2 bases, in that order; junction bases with no gene match: 5. Germline CDR1 SGHRS, CDR2 YFSETQ. As DNA, the CDR3 is TGCGCCAGCAGCTTGGAAGGGGGCGAGGGCAATCAGCCCCAGCATTTT. This translates into CASSLEGGEGNQPQHF.

The chain joins TRBV15 to TRBJ2-1, with 7 bases aligning to TRBD1. The CDR3 covers 16 residues. In germline, CDR1 is LNHNV, CDR2 YYDKDF (reference sequence). The V and J ends lost 3 bases and 2 bases, in that order; junction bases with no gene match: 7. The CDR3 reads CATSRRRTGAYNEQFF. The CDR3 nucleotides read TGTGCCACCAGCAGGCGCCGAACAGGGGCCTACAATGAGCAGTTCTTC.

The V call is TRBV9, the J call TRBJ2-7; 10 bases align to TRBD2. V dropped 3 bases and J dropped 3; count of bases not matched to a gene: 6. The CDR3 spans 15 residues. Germline assignment: CDR1 SGDLS and CDR2 YYNGEE. CDR3 sequence reads: CASSEGTSEIYEQYF. The CDR3 DNA is TGTGCCAGCAGCGAGGGGACTAGCGAGATCTACGAGCAGTACTTC.

This chain uses TRBV5-1 with TRBJ2-1; D not certain. The CDR3 sequence is 14 residues long. CDR1 SGHRS and CDR2 YFSETQ come from the germline V gene. Trimming removed 4 bases at V and 5 bases at J, with 13 bases between. CDR3 in amino acids: CASSPSVANNEQFF. The CDR3 DNA reads TGCGCCAGCAGCCCCAGCGTGGCCAACAATGAGCAGTTCTTC.

The chain recombines TRBV10-2 with TRBJ2-2, with unresolved D. The CDR3 consists of 15 residues. Trimming took off 5 bases at V and 0 bases at J, with 10 bases between the two ends. Germline-derived CDR1 and CDR2 are WSHSY and SAAADI. CDR3 sequence (DNA): TGCGCCAGCAGTTTACAGCCTCCGAACACCGGGGAGCTGTTTTTT. Its translation is CASSLQPPNTGELFF.

The chain is built from TRBV27 and TRBJ2-7, with D possibly being TRBD2 (6 bases). Germline lookup yields CDR1 MNHEY and CDR2 SMNVEV (reference sequence). The CDR3 covers 14 residues. Trimming took 3 bases from V and 3 from J, leaving 12 bases between them. CDR3 loop: CASSLSSGYYEQYF. The CDR3 DNA is TGTGCCAGCAGTTTGAGTAGCGGATACTACGAGCAGTACTTC.

The chain is built from TRBV15 and TRBJ1-6, with 9 bases lining up with TRBD1. This CDR3 spans 19 amino acids. Trimming removed 1 base from V and 11 bases from J; junction bases left unmatched: 18. Germline CDR1 is LNHNV and CDR2 is YYDKDF (reference sequence). The CDR3 coding sequence is TGTGCCACCAGCAGAGTATACAGGGGGCGTAAGATTGTTCCCGCACCCCTCCACTTT. It specifies CATSRVYRGRKIVPAPLHF. Filled out from reference TRBV15 and TRBJ1-6, the complete variable domain reads DAMVIQNPRYQVTQFGKPVTLSCSQTLNHNVMYWYQQKSSQAPKLLFHYYDKDFNNEADTPDNFQSRRPNTSFCFLDIRSPGLGDTAMYLCATSRVYRGRKIVPAPLHFGNGTRLTVT.

This clonotype was seen many times. The chain has TRBV12-3 or TRBV12-4 and TRBJ2-3, with no clear D. Trimming removed 6 bases from V and 5 bases from J, with 9 bases in between. This CDR3 has 12 residues. The CDR3 here is CASREGLDTQYF. The CDR3, as DNA: TGTGCCAGCAGGGAAGGCTTAGATACGCAGTATTTT.

Concerning this clonotype: This CDR3 is missing its conserved last phenylalanine or tryptophan, likely due to a read error. This chain links TRBV7-8 with TRBJ1-1; no clear D gene. Germline CDR1 SGHVS, CDR2 FQNEAQ. There are 15 residues in the CDR3. V was trimmed by 2 bases and J by 0 bases, leaving 10 bases between them. In DNA, the CDR3 is TGTGCCAGCAGCTTATTTAGGTTCATGAACACTGAAGCTTTCTTG. Translated, it gives CASSLFRFMNTEAFL.

This clonotype appeared a few times. The rearrangement uses TRBV5-1 and TRBJ2-7, with D unclear. V was cut by 0 bases and J by 3 bases, with 19 bases left in between. Germline loops: CDR1 SGHRS, CDR2 YFSETQ. CDR3 length equals 17 residues. The CDR3 reads CASSLALGPFKDYEQYF. As DNA, the CDR3 is TGCGCCAGCAGCTTGGCCCTCGGGCCTTTTAAGGACTACGAGCAGTACTTC.

This clonotype was recorded at least ten times. The CDR3 bases are TGTGCCAGCAGTGAGTGGGCAGTATACGAGCAGTACTTC. Translation: CASSEWAVYEQYF. V is TRBV2 and J is TRBJ2-7, with unresolved D. This CDR3 has 13 amino acids. Trimming shortened V by 3 bases and J by 4 bases, and 10 bases separated the two germline ends. Germline CDR1 SNHLY, CDR2 FYNNEI.

Comment on this clonotype: A much bigger clone sits one base away, suggesting this may be a read error. This chain joins TRBV9 and TRBJ1-1, with D perhaps matching TRBD1 (5 bases). The CDR3 covers 12 residues. The germline V gene has CDR1 SGDLS and CDR2 YYNGEE. The CDR3: CTSSVGQGKAFF. CDR3 DNA sequence: TGTACCAGCAGCGTAGGCCAGGGAAAAGCTTTCTTT.

This clonotype occurred many times. J is TRBJ2-3 and V is TRBV12-3 or TRBV12-4, with 7 positions matching TRBD2. The CDR3 length is 15 residues. The V and J ends lost 8 bases and 1 base, in that order; junction bases with no gene match: 9. CDR3 sequence reads: CASHYLAGGTDTQYF. CDR3 sequence (DNA): TGTGCCAGCCACTACTTAGCGGGCGGCACAGATACGCAGTATTTT.

Ten or more counts support this clonotype. V usage is TRBV7-9 and J usage is TRBJ1-2, with unresolved D. This CDR3 is built from 13 residues. Germline CDR1 and CDR2: SEHNR and FQNEAQ (reference sequence). With 6 bases removed from V and 8 bases from J, the gap between germline ends came to 16 bases. The CDR3 DNA reads TGTGCCAGCAGTCCCACCCCTAACTGGGGCTACACCTTC. Encoded protein: CASSPTPNWGYTF.

This chain uses TRBV12-3 or TRBV12-4 with TRBJ2-1, with D perhaps matching TRBD1 or TRBD2 (5 bases each). Trimming pared 6 bases from V and 1 base from J, leaving 16 bases between. This CDR3 is built from 16 residues. For the CDR3, the DNA is TGTGCCAGCAGCCTACTAGAGTGGGGGTCCTACAATGAGCAGTTCTTC. Protein sequence: CASSLLEWGSYNEQFF.

This clonotype was detected a few times. The rearrangement joins TRBV6-5 to TRBJ2-7, with TRBD2 identical over 10 bases. Germline CDR1 MNHEY, CDR2 SVGAGI. J lost 7 bases, V lost 4 bases, and 4 bases had no gene match. This CDR3 region has 13 residues. In DNA form, the CDR3 reads TGTGCCAGCAGTTCCGAACTAGCGGGGGAGCAGTACTTC. Protein: CASSSELAGEQYF.

This clonotype was counted many times. The chain employs TRBV2 and TRBJ1-5; D not resolved. This CDR3 comprises 14 residues. Per germline, CDR1 SNHLY and CDR2 FYNNEI. Trimming took off 3 bases at V and 3 bases at J, with 9 bases between the two ends. Here the CDR3 DNA reads TGTGCCAGCAGTGACAGCCTTTCCAATCAGCCCCAGCATTTT. Protein sequence: CASSDSLSNQPQHF.

This clonotype was recorded many times. This rearrangement joins TRBV20-1 to TRBJ1-5, with D perhaps TRBD1 (6 bases). V lost 4 bases and J lost 0, with 13 bases in between. The germline V gene encodes CDR1 DFQATT and CDR2 SNEGSKA (reference sequence). The CDR3 has 15 residues. The CDR3 protein is CSAITQGYSNQPQHF. CDR3 bases: TGCAGTGCTATTACACAGGGTTATAGCAATCAGCCCCAGCATTTT.

This clonotype was seen ten or more times. The rearrangement joins TRBV28 to TRBJ1-5, with 8 bases that match TRBD1. V dropped 5 bases and J dropped 5; count of bases not matched to a gene: 8. In germline, CDR1 is MDHEN, CDR2 SYDVKM. The CDR3 runs to 15 residues. The CDR3 loop reads CASSLFTGGDQPQHF. In DNA form, the CDR3 reads TGTGCCAGCAGTCTCTTTACAGGGGGGGATCAGCCCCAGCATTTT.